The source of this TCR beta chain is a study of blood T cell repertoires in COVID-19. For the study at large: T cells, B-cell-depleted T cells, or PBMCs provided the cDNA or gDNA that served as material.

Germline values: CDR1 SGHNT, CDR2 YYREEE (reference sequence). V lost 2 bases and J lost 3; bases outside the gene matches: 7. The CDR3 spans 15 residues. Produced via immunoSEQ multiplex PCR; TCRdb's table is partial and in-frame only. The sample consists of about 81,000 clones, around 85% of them appearing once. V and J are TRBV5-4 and TRBJ1-1; 7 bases line up with TRBD1. Sequenced input: peripheral blood. The receptor's source is a woman between 65 and 79 years old with acute or convalescent COVID-19. The DNA of the CDR3 is TGTGCCAGCAGCTTTTCGGCAGGGGGGCACACTGAAGCTTTCTTT. Translation gives CASSFSAGGHTEAFF.